This T cell receptor beta chain derives from a study of shared clonotypes between healthy human individuals. Study-level background: Donors had three CD4 naive, three CD4 memory, two CD8 naive and one CD8 memory plate apiece. General observations from the study: The sharing of 4.5% to 5% of naive CD4 clonotypes was seen across a handful of donors.

Per germline, CDR1 SGHAT and CDR2 FQNNGV. The ends were cut back, 0 bases at V and 7 bases at J, with 13 bases in the middle. The CDR3 is 14 residues long. The protocol was immunoSEQ multiplex PCR, while the TCRdb copy is restricted to in-frame clones and leaves out a portion. Of approximately 400,000 clones listed, approximately 96% are singletons. With regard to this clone: As yet, its antigen is unknown.

Specimen: memory CD8+ T cells sorted from blood. Subset specified: CD45RO+ cells pooled with CCR7-negative TemRA cells. The chain couples TRBV11-2 to TRBJ2-7, with D possibly being TRBD2 (6 bases). The source is a man younger than 40 in good health. The CDR3 protein is CASSLDSSGVEQYF. In nucleotides, the CDR3 is TGTGCCAGCAGCTTAGATTCATCGGGGGTTGAGCAGTACTTC.